This entry lists 8 T cell receptor beta chains sequenced from one sample in a study of memory CD4+ T cells and cytomegalovirus serostatus. The sort gate was single viable CD3+CD4+CD8-CD45RO+ cells for memory CD4+ T cells. Sequencing used immunoSEQ multiplex PCR; TCRdb keeps in-frame clones, though not all of them. The sample holds under 85,000 clones, approximately 78% seen once. Specimen: memory CD4+ T cells from blood. These receptors were collected from an adult in good health and CMV-seropositive.

V is TRBV7-9 and J is TRBJ1-4; D remains ambiguous. Per the germline V gene, CDR1 is SEHNR and CDR2 is FQNEAQ (reference sequence). The CDR3 totals 15 residues. V lost 2 bases and J lost 3, with 10 bases in between. The chain's CDR3 is CASSLLGLANEKLFF. For the CDR3, the DNA is TGTGCCAGCAGCTTACTGGGCCTGGCTAATGAAAAACTGTTTTTT.

This chain uses TRBV18 with TRBJ1-4; possible D gene TRBD1, 6 bases. This CDR3 region has 15 residues. V was pared by 6 bases and J by 7 bases, with 18 bases between. Germline lookup yields CDR1 KGHSH and CDR2 LQKENI. The CDR3 region is CASSEDGTIREKLFF. The DNA for the CDR3 is TGTGCCAGCTCCGAAGACGGGACAATCCGTGAAAAACTGTTTTTT. Using reference TRBV18 and TRBJ1-4 for the parts outside the CDR3, the full variable domain is NAGVMQNPRHLVRRRGQEARLRCSPMKGHSHVYWYRQLPEEGLKFMVYLQKENIIDESGMPKERFSAEFPKEGPSILRIQQVVRGDSAAYFCASSEDGTIREKLFFGSGTQLSVL.

This chain uses TRBV5-1 with TRBJ1-1; 8 bases map to TRBD1. V dropped 4 bases and J dropped 3; count of bases not matched to a gene: 11. Germline CDR1 reads SGHRS; CDR2 reads YFSETQ. The CDR3 runs 16 residues. The CDR3 loop is CASSRGTGGRYTEAFF. In DNA, the CDR3 is TGCGCCAGCAGCCGAGGTACAGGGGGTAGGTACACTGAAGCTTTCTTT.

This CDR3 reads CASSLEEGNYSPLHF. The CDR3 DNA sequence: TGTGCCAGCAGCTTAGAAGAGGGGAACTATTCACCCCTCCACTTT. This chain uses TRBV7-9 with TRBJ1-6; D is possibly TRBD1 (5 bases). The V gene's germline CDR1 is SEHNR and CDR2 FQNEAQ (reference sequence). The CDR3 is made up of 15 amino acids. V lost 1 base and J 8 bases, leaving 12 bases between the germline ends.

The chain has TRBV7-2 and TRBJ2-7; the D gene is possibly TRBD1 (5 bases). Germline CDR1 and CDR2: SGHTA and FQGNSA. V lost 6 bases to trimming and J lost 0 bases, with 12 bases between them. The CDR3 loop spans 14 amino acids. CDR3 in amino acids: CASRPKGPSYEQYF. The CDR3 nucleotides read TGTGCCAGCAGGCCTAAGGGGCCCTCCTACGAGCAGTACTTC.

This sequence joins TRBV13 and TRBJ2-1; TRBD2 agrees at 13 bases. The trim removed 5 bases at V and 1 base at J, leaving 2 bases unmatched. Germline CDR1 and CDR2: PRHDT and FYEKMQ (reference sequence). This CDR3 region has 16 residues. CDR3 sequence reads: CASSTSGRGSYNEQFF. CDR3 nucleotides: TGTGCCAGCAGCACTAGCGGGAGGGGGTCCTACAATGAGCAGTTCTTC. Combining the CDR3 with reference TRBV13 and TRBJ2-1 gives the whole variable domain AAGVIQSPRHLIKEKRETATLKCYPIPRHDTVYWYQQGPGQDPQFLISFYEKMQSDKGSIPDRFSAQQFSDYHSELNMSSLELGDSALYFCASSTSGRGSYNEQFFGPGTRLTVL.

This sequence joins TRBV28 and TRBJ1-2, with TRBD1 identical over 10 bases. V dropped 3 bases and J dropped 4; count of bases not matched to a gene: 5. This CDR3 contains 15 residues. CDR1 and CDR2 from the germline V gene are MDHEN and SYDVKM. CDR3 in DNA: TGTGCCAGCAGTTTGGGACAGGGGCTTGGCTATGGCTACACCTTC. It specifies CASSLGQGLGYGYTF.

The chain is built from TRBV6-1 and TRBJ1-3; tentatively, D is TRBD1 (6 bases). Germline V lookup: CDR1 MNHNS, CDR2 SASEGT. Trimming stripped 5 bases from V and 4 bases from J, with 15 bases between. This CDR3 has 15 amino acids. CDR3 nucleotide sequence: TGTGCCAGCAGTAGGGGGACGGCGGAGGGAAACACCATATATTTT. This codes for CASSRGTAEGNTIYF.